The clone carrying this T cell receptor (beta chain) turned up a few times. Its antigen is undetermined. This sample is part of a study of identical twins. Study-level points and caveats: Modeled out-of-frame TCR alpha sharing in monozygotic twins fell below observed levels. There was an excess of low generation probability in the out-of-frame alpha sequences that twins shared.

This CDR3 is 18 amino acids long. Trimming stripped 5 bases from V and 3 bases from J, with 26 bases between. MiXCR, applied by TCRdb to the 5' RACE reads, yields one record per CDR3 protein. The data contain about 530,000 distinct CDR3 sequences, approximately 20% of them singletons. The sample also formed part of further work on yellow fever vaccine responses in identical twins.

The sequence was obtained from a woman aged 18-29 years in good health. The chain combines TRBV12-3 or TRBV12-4 with TRBJ2-7, with D possibly being TRBD1 (6 bases). The sequenced material came from CD4+ T cells sorted from blood. The chain's CDR3 is CASSRPKALQGQGYEQYF. The CDR3 coding sequence is TGTGCCAGCAGTCGACCAAAAGCACTCCAGGGGCAAGGCTACGAGCAGTACTTC.